The T cell receptor beta chain described here comes from a study of CD8 T cells in Susac syndrome (dated by TCRdb to about 2019). A note on the overall study: Whether CD8+ T cell activation and differentiation in Susac syndrome was antigen driven was tested using repertoire sequencing. CD8+ T cell repertoire clonality was compared between about a dozen healthy donors, some 14 Susac syndrome patients and approximately 15 multiple sclerosis patients. On the study overall, not on this receptor specifically: The study acknowledged that relatively few individuals were included in the TCR sequencing and HLA analysis.

RNA was extracted using the RNeasy kit, and roughly 0.5 to 1 microgram was reverse transcribed with random hexamers. TCR beta CDR3 regions were amplified with the immunoSEQ multiplex PCR assay covering 54 Vbeta and 13 Jbeta segments. Bias from PCR amplification was corrected by using a synthetic template baseline for primer optimization and for computational correction. The original methods were these. Reads were annotated to V, D and J genes per IMGT and analyzed with immunoSEQ Analyzer, keeping only productive sequences. To calculate clonality, Shannon entropy was normalized by log2 of the number of productive unique sequences and then subtracted from one. Public and private clones were assessed among the 100 most prevalent clones of each patient and control. Clones were defined as Susac-specific if absent from the healthy and MS cohorts, from around 1,100 published viral clones and from other ImmuneACCESS disease sequences. TCRdb reprocessing: public reads trimmed at Q25 with fastp, clones called with MiXCR, in-frame beta chains kept. CDR3 protein duplicates are merged, each entry listing the most common genes and DNA. None of the V and J calls come from the authors' own analysis; TCRdb made them. This sample has about 60,000 distinct CDR3 sequences in its table, and 90% to 95% of those were observed once. Clones ranked in the top ten supply 0.2% of the sample.

The germline V gene (reference sequence) gives CDR1 as SEHNR and CDR2 as FQNEAQ. Inclusive of the bounding cysteine and phenylalanine, the CDR3 is 13 residues long. Only the CDR3 region is kept as DNA, spanning 39 bases read in frame from base 1. The germline ends are 10 bases apart after V is trimmed by 5 bases and J by 3 bases. High-throughput TCR beta sequencing profiled peripheral blood CD8+ and CD4+ T cells from healthy donors, Susac syndrome patients and multiple sclerosis patients. Healthy donors were age- and sex-matched controls. CD8+ TEMRA cells were enriched by FACS, while bulk CD8+ and CD4+ T cells were purified by magnetic negative isolation. Blood was drawn into EDTA tubes, processed within 24 hours, and PBMCs were isolated by density gradient centrifugation. PBMCs intended for TCR sequencing were cryopreserved in liquid nitrogen and thawed later in a water bath at 37 degrees C. A purity of at least 90% was achieved for sorted or isolated CD4+, CD8+ and CD8+ TEMRA cells.

Concerning this clonotype itself: What antigen it recognizes has not been identified. Within one base of it there is no much larger clone, and no base qualities were kept.

The V gene is TRBV7-9 and the J gene is TRBJ1-1; D gene: possibly TRBD1, on 5 matching bases. This sequence was found in a human donor in good health. Sequencing used CD8+ T cells from PBMCs. The nucleotides read TGTGCCAGCAGCCTGGGGGATGACACTGAAGCTTTCTTT. It translates as CASSLGDDTEAFF.